What follows are 28 T cell receptor beta chains derived from one specimen sequenced in a study of cytomegalovirus exposure and HLA in healthy donors. The PCR was carried out with 60 Vbeta primers and 13 Jbeta primers. Some clones are missing from TCRdb's copy, which holds only in-frame ones; the method was immunoSEQ multiplex PCR. Found here are some 130,000 clones, more than 65% of them singletons; the top ten hold less than 3.5%. Material for sequencing was PBMCs. The origin of the receptors is a man aged 45-60 years in good health and CMV-seronegative.

The chain has TRBV7-9 and TRBJ1-2; 9 bases align to TRBD1. This CDR3 spans 16 amino acids. Germline V gene lookup returns CDR1 SEHNR and CDR2 FQNEAQ (reference sequence). The V segment lost 5 bases and the J segment 4 bases; nucleotides outside the gene matches: 11. The CDR3 loop reads CASSPGVTGGAYGYTF. The CDR3 region has the DNA TGTGCCAGCAGCCCCGGGGTGACAGGGGGGGCCTATGGCTACACCTTC.

This clone was observed a few times. The chain is built from TRBV5-8 and TRBJ2-7, with D possibly being TRBD1 (5 bases). Germline V lookup: CDR1 SGHTS, CDR2 YDEGEE. The CDR3 totals 15 residues. V was cut by 2 bases and J by 3 bases, with 15 bases left in between. The CDR3 DNA reads TGTGCCAGCAGCTTAAAATTGGCAGGGATCTACGAGCAGTACTTC. It is translated as CASSLKLAGIYEQYF.

The V call is TRBV7-9, the J call TRBJ1-5, with D possibly being TRBD1 (6 bases). Germline V CDR1 and CDR2: SEHNR, FQNEAQ (reference sequence). This CDR3 has 16 amino acids. V was pared by 1 base and J by 6 bases, with 16 bases between. DNA for the CDR3: TGTGCCAGCAGCTTAGGGTCACAGGGCCCTGCTCAGCCCCAGCATTTT. This translates into CASSLGSQGPAQPQHF.

The chain links TRBV6-1 to TRBJ2-1; TRBD2 matches at 9 bases. The CDR3 extends over 14 amino acids. Germline lookup yields CDR1 MNHNS and CDR2 SASEGT. J was trimmed by 7 bases and V by 7 bases; bases with no gene match: 8. The CDR3 nucleotides read TGTGCCAGCACTCAACTAGCGGGCAAGAATGAGCAGTTCTTC. This encodes CASTQLAGKNEQFF.

A remark on this clone: Germline is not matched at one junction end, which may reflect a read error. The chain is built from TRBV27 and TRBJ2-5, with D possibly being TRBD1 (5 bases). The J call may be incorrect, as the DNA end agrees better with TRBJ2-7. The V gene's germline CDR1 is MNHEY and CDR2 SMNVEV (reference sequence). The CDR3 is made up of 14 amino acids. CDR3 DNA sequence: TGTGCCAGCAGTCTATCCAGGGTGCTCTACGAGCAGTACTTC. Translated: CASSLSRVLYEQYF.

In this sample, this clone turned up a few times. The gene calls are TRBV27 and TRBJ2-1; 10 positions match TRBD1. Trimming took 10 bases from V and 5 from J; bases not matched to a gene: 11. The CDR3 length is 15 residues. CDR1 and CDR2 from the germline V gene are MNHEY and SMNVEV (reference sequence). The CDR3 sequence: CATQDRGQGNNEQFF. The CDR3 region has the DNA TGTGCCACCCAAGACAGGGGGCAAGGAAACAATGAGCAGTTCTTC.

J is TRBJ2-7 and V is TRBV11-2; perhaps TRBD1 as D (6 bases). Germline loops: CDR1 SGHAT, CDR2 FQNNGV. The CDR3 is 15 residues long. V was pared by 5 bases and J by 3 bases, with 17 bases between. In DNA, the CDR3 is TGTGCCAGCAGCCCTGAACAGGGACGGGGCTACGAGCAGTACTTC. Residues: CASSPEQGRGYEQYF.

This chain uses TRBV15 with TRBJ2-1; 7 bases map to TRBD2. The CDR3 has 12 amino acids. The germline V gene has CDR1 LNHNV and CDR2 YYDKDF (reference sequence). The trim removed 3 bases at V and 10 bases at J, leaving 3 bases unmatched. DNA of the CDR3: TGTGCCACCAGCAGCAGGGAGGGCGAGCAGTTCTTC. Amino acids: CATSSREGEQFF.

In this sample, this clone turned up a few times. V gene TRBV19 combines with J gene TRBJ1-1; 7 bases fit TRBD1. The junction had 13 bases not matched to a gene; V was cut back by 8 bases and J by 4 bases. This CDR3 has 15 amino acids. Per the germline V gene, CDR1 is LNHDA and CDR2 is SQIVND (reference sequence). The CDR3 bases are TGTGCCAGTTCTAGAACGTTCAGGGGGAGCACTGAAGCTTTCTTT. This sequence encodes CASSRTFRGSTEAFF.

The V gene is TRBV21-1, the J gene TRBJ1-2; TRBD1, the table's D call, lacks a check against the DNA. TRBV21-1 corresponds to a pseudogene. CDR3 length: 15 amino acids. CDR3 bases: TGTGCCAGCAGCAAAGGGGAAGGGGGCGACTATGGCTACACCTTC. Encoded protein: CASSKGEGGDYGYTF.

The rearrangement links TRBV30 to TRBJ2-2, with D possibly being TRBD2 (6 bases). V gave up 3 bases and J gave up 3 bases, with 11 bases separating them. From germline, CDR1 is GTSNPN and CDR2 SVGIG (reference sequence). The CDR3 sequence is 14 residues long. In DNA form, the CDR3 reads TGTGCCTGGAGGGTTTGGAGGGACACCGGGGAGCTGTTTTTT. Translation gives CAWRVWRDTGELFF.

The chain is built from TRBV5-1 and TRBJ2-3; D remains unclear. Trimming took off 4 bases at V and 6 bases at J, with 9 bases between the two ends. The CDR3 extends over 12 amino acids. CDR1 SGHRS and CDR2 YFSETQ come from the germline V gene. CDR3 DNA sequence: TGCGCCAGCAGCGCCCCACAGGATACGCAGTATTTT. It is translated as CASSAPQDTQYF.

The J gene is TRBJ1-3, the V gene TRBV7-9; TRBD1 is a possible D gene (6 bases). V dropped 10 bases and J dropped 7 bases, with 17 bases sitting between them. Looked up from germline, CDR1 is SEHNR and CDR2 is FQNEAQ (reference sequence). The CDR3 spans 13 residues. The DNA for the CDR3 is TGTGCCATCCTAGGGGGGGATACGAACACCATATATTTT. As protein: CAILGGDTNTIYF.

The chain uses TRBV7-2 and TRBJ1-2, with D perhaps matching TRBD1 (5 bases). The V end was cut by 1 base, the J end by 4 bases, with 7 bases between. The CDR3 has 13 residues. CDR1 is SGHTA, CDR2 FQGNSA, per germline. The CDR3, as DNA: TGTGCCAGCAGCTTAGAGGGGATCTATGGCTACACCTTC. This gives the protein CASSLEGIYGYTF.

The chain couples TRBV5-6 to TRBJ1-2; no definite D call. The V end lost 5 bases, the J end lost 4 bases, and 12 bases lay between the germline ends. From germline, CDR1 is SGHDT and CDR2 YYEEEE. This CDR3 spans 13 amino acids. The CDR3 DNA is TGTGCCAGCAGGCCTGGGCGGGTCTATGGCTACACCTTC. Translated, it gives CASRPGRVYGYTF.

The chain links TRBV2 to TRBJ2-1; D call uncertain. CDR3 length: 14 residues. Per germline, CDR1 SNHLY and CDR2 FYNNEI. Trimming took off 4 bases at V and 2 bases at J, with 9 bases between the two ends. CDR3 DNA sequence: TGTGCCAGCAGTGGGCAGATCACCTACAATGAGCAGTTCTTC. Translated: CASSGQITYNEQFF.

This clone came up a few times. This chain joins TRBV7-9 and TRBJ1-2; D unclear. The CDR3 covers 14 residues. Germline loops: CDR1 SEHNR, CDR2 FQNEAQ (reference sequence). V shed 1 base and J shed 4 bases, with 10 bases lying between them. CDR3: CASSLDTASYGYTF. In nucleotides, the CDR3 is TGTGCCAGCAGCTTAGACACAGCTTCCTATGGCTACACCTTC.

V is TRBV15 and J is TRBJ2-3, with a possible D match to TRBD2 (6 bases). Germline V gene data show CDR1 as LNHNV and CDR2 as YYDKDF (reference sequence). The CDR3 covers 12 residues. Trimming cost V 7 bases and J 5 bases, with 10 bases left between them. CDR3 sequence (DNA): TGTGCCACCAATCTCGGGGGAGATACGCAGTATTTT. Translating gives CATNLGGDTQYF.

This clone was seen a handful of times. This sequence joins TRBV6-4 and TRBJ2-2; 7 bases agree with TRBD1. The CDR3 is made up of 14 amino acids. The germline V gene has CDR1 MRHNA and CDR2 SNTAGT. Unmatched junction bases numbered 7, after V lost 7 bases and J lost 5 bases. The CDR3 sequence is CASTEGAGTGELFF. The CDR3 bases are TGTGCCAGCACCGAGGGGGCTGGGACCGGGGAGCTGTTTTTT.

V usage is TRBV28 and J usage is TRBJ2-7, with 7 bases that match TRBD1. Per germline, CDR1 MDHEN and CDR2 SYDVKM. V trimming: 5 bases; J trimming: 0 bases; junction bases outside the gene matches: 4. CDR3 length equals 14 residues. The CDR3 reads CASSPGQRSYEQYF. The DNA for the CDR3 is TGTGCCAGCAGTCCGGGACAGCGCTCCTACGAGCAGTACTTC.

The chain recombines TRBV4-1 with TRBJ2-3; maybe TRBD2 (6 bases). The CDR3 length is 13 residues. Per the germline V gene, CDR1 is MGHRA and CDR2 is YSYEKL. V gave up 10 bases and J gave up 0 bases, with 11 bases separating them. CDR3 sequence reads: CATREQSTDTQYF. In nucleotides, the CDR3 is TGCGCCACCCGGGAGCAGAGCACAGATACGCAGTATTTT.

The chain has TRBV9 and TRBJ1-5; D is perhaps TRBD1 (5 bases). Looked up from germline, CDR1 is SGDLS and CDR2 is YYNGEE. Between the trimmed V and J ends, which lost 3 bases and 4 bases, there was a span of 8 bases. The CDR3 is 13 amino acids. The CDR3 DNA reads TGTGCCAGCAGCGAGGGGACTAATCAGCCCCAGCATTTT. Protein: CASSEGTNQPQHF.

This chain uses TRBV6-5 with TRBJ2-3; 10 nucleotides match TRBD2. Germline V gene sequence: CDR1 MNHEY, CDR2 SVGAGI. V lost 4 bases to trimming and J lost 3 bases; unmatched junction nucleotides: 7. This CDR3 contains 16 residues. The CDR3, as DNA: TGTGCCAGCAGTTCCAATCTAGCGGGGGTTACAGATACGCAGTATTTT. Amino acids: CASSSNLAGVTDTQYF.

The chain links TRBV7-9 to TRBJ1-5; the match to TRBD1 covers 7 bases. The germline CDR1 and CDR2 sequences are SEHNR and FQNEAQ (reference sequence). The CDR3 is 14 residues long. V dropped 4 bases and J dropped 3; count of bases not matched to a gene: 3. The CDR3 bases are TGTGCCAGCAGCTCGCAGGGGGACAATCAGCCCCAGCATTTT. Translating it yields CASSSQGDNQPQHF.

This chain uses TRBV4-1 with TRBJ1-4; a possible D gene is TRBD1 (5 bases). The CDR3 consists of 12 residues. Germline CDR1 MGHRA, CDR2 YSYEKL. Trimming left V 2 bases short and J 10 bases short, with 8 bases between. The CDR3 here is CASSQSQGKLFF. Here the CDR3 DNA reads TGCGCCAGCAGCCAAAGCCAGGGAAAACTGTTTTTT.

This clone came up many times. The chain employs TRBV6-1 and TRBJ1-2; 7 bases are shared with TRBD1. This CDR3 is 14 amino acids long. CDR1 and CDR2 (germline): MNHNS, SASEGT. Unmatched junction bases numbered 0, after V lost 0 bases and J lost 2 bases. Here the CDR3 reads CASSEADRNYGYTF. CDR3 bases: TGTGCCAGCAGTGAAGCGGACAGGAACTATGGCTACACCTTC.

V gene TRBV7-9 combines with J gene TRBJ2-7, with unresolved D. Per the germline V gene, CDR1 is SEHNR and CDR2 is FQNEAQ (reference sequence). This CDR3 comprises 15 residues. The germline V and J ends were trimmed by 5 bases and 0 bases, with 14 bases remaining between them. CDR3 sequence: CASSTKQVRSYEQYF. CDR3 in DNA: TGTGCCAGCAGCACAAAGCAGGTTCGCTCCTACGAGCAGTACTTC.

The chain couples TRBV5-1 to TRBJ1-6; no firm D call. Germline V gene data show CDR1 as SGHRS and CDR2 as YFSETQ. V was shortened by 5 bases and J by 9 bases, with 18 bases between the two germline ends. The CDR3 runs 15 residues. The CDR3, as DNA: TGCGCCAGCAGAACAGCCTTCGTCCCTCTTTCACCCCTCCACTTT. Translation: CASRTAFVPLSPLHF.